Listed below are T cell receptor beta chains from one sample, sequenced in a study of shared clonotypes between healthy human individuals. Only in-frame clones appear in the TCRdb table, and some are missing; sequencing was by immunoSEQ multiplex PCR. This sample has about 1.5 million clones; 95% to 99% occur once, and the top ten carry about 0.42%. Sequenced: naive CD4+ T cells sorted from blood. Receptor source: a man aged 30-40 years in good health. The CDR3 runs from the conserved cysteine through the conserved F or W. A D gene is named only where the DNA matches it firmly. Expanded clones get a size class; other rows say once, few or many, or leave the size out.

CDR3 protein	CDR3 DNA	D gene	clone size	V gene	J gene
CASSSVPGNTEAFF	TGTGCCAGTAGTTCAGTACCAGGGAACACTGAAGCTTTCTTT	.	.	TRBV19	TRBJ1-1
CASSLDGRGAGELFF	TGCGCCAGCAGCTTGGATGGCAGGGGGGCCGGGGAGCTGTTTTTT	.	.	TRBV5-1	TRBJ2-2
CASSSSRGRGISYTEAFF	TGTGCCAGCAGCTCCTCCCGGGGCAGGGGAATATCGTACACTGAAGCTTTCTTT	.	.	TRBV11-2	TRBJ1-1
CASTGYPPMNTEAFF	TGTGCCAGCACAGGGTACCCTCCTATGAACACTGAAGCTTTCTTT	.	.	TRBV25-1	TRBJ1-1
CASSKAPEYPRRDQETQYF	TGTGCCAGCAGCAAAGCTCCGGAATATCCCCGCCGGGACCAAGAGACCCAGTACTTC	.	once	TRBV21-1	TRBJ2-5
CASSGRPGQGLGYTF	TGTGCCAGCAGTGGGAGACCGGGACAGGGGCTCGGCTACACCTTC	TRBD1	once	TRBV2	TRBJ1-2
CASSELYEQYF	TGTGCCAGCAGTGAATTGTACGAGCAGTACTTC	.	.	TRBV2	TRBJ2-7
CAISGAAYEQYF	TGTGCCATCAGTGGGGCAGCCTACGAGCAGTACTTC	.	.	TRBV10-3	TRBJ2-7
CAWTGSRGGEQYF	TGTGCCTGGACGGGCTCCCGGGGCGGCGAGCAGTACTTC	.	.	TRBV30	TRBJ2-7
CASSLIVGANTEAFF	TGTGCCAGCAGCTTGATCGTGGGGGCGAACACTGAAGCTTTCTTT	.	.	TRBV5-5	TRBJ1-1
CATSRDFRFDSGRFYNEQFF	TGTGCCACCAGCAGAGATTTCCGTTTCGATAGCGGGAGGTTCTACAATGAGCAGTTCTTC	TRBD2	.	TRBV15	TRBJ2-1
CASSFPGGNGELFF	TGTGCCAGCAGCTTTCCCGGGGGTAACGGGGAGCTGTTTTTT	.	.	TRBV5-5	TRBJ2-2
CSVEGLAEEQFF	TGCAGCGTTGAGGGACTAGCGGAGGAGCAGTTCTTC	TRBD2	.	TRBV29-1	TRBJ2-1
CAISQLDGYQETQYF	TGTGCCATCAGCCAGTTAGACGGTTACCAAGAGACCCAGTACTTC	.	.	TRBV10-3	TRBJ2-5
CASSVAGNRSEQFF	TGTGCCAGCAGCGTAGCGGGAAATAGAAGTGAGCAGTTCTTC	.	.	TRBV9	TRBJ2-1
CASGLGQQPQHF	TGTGCTAGTGGTTTGGGGCAGCAGCCCCAGCATTTT	.	.	TRBV12-5	TRBJ1-5